Described below is a single TCR beta chain sequence and its context. What it binds is not known. Germline CDR1 reads SGDLS; CDR2 reads YYNGEE. This CDR3 contains 15 residues. Deletions cut 4 bases from V and 4 bases from J, with 16 bases between. The sample comes from a study of T cells in Graves' hyperthyroidism and ophthalmopathy. Whole-study context: Initial diagnosis, before any treatment, was when peripheral blood was collected.

Among ophthalmopathy patients, the Clinical Activity Score reached at least 3, the NOSPECS grade reached at least 4, and duration remained under 3 months. Notes on the study in general: Ophthalmopathy could be told apart from stable hyperthyroidism with a 13 V-J model. Most thyroid clonotypes that were expanded above 0.001 also turned up in blood.

The CDR3 regions of TCR beta were amplified from RNA transcripts. Initially, a first-round RT-PCR of the TCR CDR3 employed the HTBI primer set. MiXCR, applied by TCRdb to the multiplex PCR reads, yields one record per CDR3 protein. The sample contains approximately 600,000 distinct CDR3 sequences, more than 20% of which appear only once. This rearrangement joins TRBV9 to TRBJ2-3; unclear D gene. The sequenced sample was blood. This receptor was taken from a man aged 30 to 45 with Graves' ophthalmopathy. The chain's CDR3 is CASSLVGEDADTQYF. DNA for the CDR3: TGTGCCAGCAGCCTAGTTGGCGAGGATGCAGATACGCAGTATTTT.